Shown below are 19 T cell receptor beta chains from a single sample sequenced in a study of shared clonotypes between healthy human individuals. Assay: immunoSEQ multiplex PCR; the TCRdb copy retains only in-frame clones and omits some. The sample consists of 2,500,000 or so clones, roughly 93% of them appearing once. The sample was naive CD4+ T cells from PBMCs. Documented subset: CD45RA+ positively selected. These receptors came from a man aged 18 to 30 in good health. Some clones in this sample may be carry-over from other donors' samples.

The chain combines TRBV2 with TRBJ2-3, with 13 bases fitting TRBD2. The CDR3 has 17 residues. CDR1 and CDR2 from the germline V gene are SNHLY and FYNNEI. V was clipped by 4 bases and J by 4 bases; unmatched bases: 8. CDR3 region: CASSARTSGRGADTQYF. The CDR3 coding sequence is TGTGCCAGCAGTGCCCGGACTAGCGGGAGAGGGGCAGATACGCAGTATTTT.

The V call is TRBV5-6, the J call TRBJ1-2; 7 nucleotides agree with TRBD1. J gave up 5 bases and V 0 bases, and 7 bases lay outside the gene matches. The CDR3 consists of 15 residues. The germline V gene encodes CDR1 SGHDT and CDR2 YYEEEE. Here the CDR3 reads CASSLEWQGDYGYTF. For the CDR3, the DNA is TGTGCCAGCAGCTTGGAGTGGCAGGGGGATTATGGCTACACCTTC. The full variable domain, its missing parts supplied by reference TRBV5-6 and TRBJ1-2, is DAGVTQSPTHLIKTRGQQVTLRCSPKSGHDTVSWYQQALGQGPQFIFQYYEEEERQRGNFPDRFSGHQFPNYSSELNVNALLLGDSALYLCASSLEWQGDYGYTFGSGTRLTVV.

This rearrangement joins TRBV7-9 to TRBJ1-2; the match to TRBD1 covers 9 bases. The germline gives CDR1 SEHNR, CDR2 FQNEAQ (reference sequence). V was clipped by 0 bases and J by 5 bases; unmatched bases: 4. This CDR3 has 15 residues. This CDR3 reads CASSLAGGQGYGYTF. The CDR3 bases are TGTGCCAGCAGCTTAGCGGGGGGACAGGGATATGGCTACACCTTC. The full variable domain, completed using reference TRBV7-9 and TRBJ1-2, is DTGVSQNPRHKITKRGQNVTFRCDPISEHNRLYWYRQTLGQGPEFLTYFQNEAQLEKSRLLSDRFSAERPKGSFSTLEIQRTEQGDSAMYLCASSLAGGQGYGYTFGSGTRLTVV.

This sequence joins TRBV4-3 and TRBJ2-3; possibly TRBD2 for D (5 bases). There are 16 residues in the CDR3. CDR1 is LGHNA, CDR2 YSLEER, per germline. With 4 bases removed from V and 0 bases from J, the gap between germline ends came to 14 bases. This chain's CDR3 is CASSRESGISTDTQYF. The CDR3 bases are TGCGCCAGCAGCCGGGAAAGCGGAATAAGCACAGATACGCAGTATTTT.

The CDR3 DNA reads TGTGCCAGCAGCTTAGTGGCGTTGAACACCGGGGAGCTGTTTTTT. It specifies CASSLVALNTGELFF. This chain joins TRBV7-2 and TRBJ2-2, with unresolved D. V gave up 1 base and J gave up 1 base, with 7 bases separating them. This CDR3 region has 15 residues. Germline values: CDR1 SGHTA, CDR2 FQGNSA.

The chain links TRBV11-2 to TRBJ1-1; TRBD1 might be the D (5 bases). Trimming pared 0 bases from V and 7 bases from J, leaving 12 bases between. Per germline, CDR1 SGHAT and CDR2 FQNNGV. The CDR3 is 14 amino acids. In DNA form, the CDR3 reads TGTGCCAGCAGCTTAGAAGGGGTGGACGGTGAAGCTTTCTTT. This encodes CASSLEGVDGEAFF.

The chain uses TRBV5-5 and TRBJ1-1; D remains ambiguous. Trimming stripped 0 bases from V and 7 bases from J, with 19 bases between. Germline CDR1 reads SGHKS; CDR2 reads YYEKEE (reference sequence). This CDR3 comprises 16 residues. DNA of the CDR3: TGTGCCAGCAGCTTGGTACGTTTCCGGGGTGAGAATGAAGCTTTCTTT. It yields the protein CASSLVRFRGENEAFF.

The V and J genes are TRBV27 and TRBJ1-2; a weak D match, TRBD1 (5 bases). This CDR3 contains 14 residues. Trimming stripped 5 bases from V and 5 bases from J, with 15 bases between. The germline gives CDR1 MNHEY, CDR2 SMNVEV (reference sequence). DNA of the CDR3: TGTGCCAGCAGTCCACGAGGGGCTCAATATGGCTACACCTTC. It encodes CASSPRGAQYGYTF.

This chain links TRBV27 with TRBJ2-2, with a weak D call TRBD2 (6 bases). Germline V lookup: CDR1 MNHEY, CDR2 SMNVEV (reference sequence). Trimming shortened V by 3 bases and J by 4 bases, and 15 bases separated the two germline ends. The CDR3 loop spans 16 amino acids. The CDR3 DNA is TGTGCCAGCAGTTTTCCGGTGGGACTTCGCACCGGGGAGCTGTTTTTT. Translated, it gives CASSFPVGLRTGELFF.

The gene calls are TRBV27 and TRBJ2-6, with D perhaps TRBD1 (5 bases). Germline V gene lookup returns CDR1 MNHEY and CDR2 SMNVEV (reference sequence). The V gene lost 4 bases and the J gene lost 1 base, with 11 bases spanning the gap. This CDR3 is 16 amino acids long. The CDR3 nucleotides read TGTGCCAGCAGTTCCGTCACAGGTTCTGGGGCCAACGTCCTGACTTTC. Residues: CASSSVTGSGANVLTF.

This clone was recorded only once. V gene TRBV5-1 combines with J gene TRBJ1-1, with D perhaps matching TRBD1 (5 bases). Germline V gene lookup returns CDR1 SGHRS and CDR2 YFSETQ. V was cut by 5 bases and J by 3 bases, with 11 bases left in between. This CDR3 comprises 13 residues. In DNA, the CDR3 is TGCGCCAGCAGTATGGGGGAGTACACTGAAGCTTTCTTT. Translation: CASSMGEYTEAFF.

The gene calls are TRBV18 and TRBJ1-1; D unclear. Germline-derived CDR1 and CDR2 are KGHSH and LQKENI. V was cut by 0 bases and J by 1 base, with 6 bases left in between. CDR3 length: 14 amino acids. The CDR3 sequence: CASSPPPPNTEAFF. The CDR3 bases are TGTGCCAGCTCACCACCGCCACCGAACACTGAAGCTTTCTTT.

DNA for the CDR3: TGTGCCATCAGTGGCACGGGGGATGAGCAGTACTTC. It codes for CAISGTGDEQYF. The genes are TRBV10-3 and TRBJ2-7; D is perhaps TRBD2 (6 bases). The CDR3 has 12 amino acids. V was cut by 4 bases and J by 7 bases, with 11 bases left in between. Germline lookup yields CDR1 ENHRY and CDR2 SYGVKD.

This chain's CDR3 is CASSLQEGEQFF. The CDR3 DNA sequence: TGCGCCAGCAGCTTGCAGGAGGGTGAGCAGTTCTTC. The V call is TRBV5-1, the J call TRBJ2-1, with D maybe TRBD2 (6 bases). V dropped 1 base and J dropped 9 bases, with 8 bases sitting between them. The CDR3 has 12 residues. Germline CDR1 SGHRS, CDR2 YFSETQ.

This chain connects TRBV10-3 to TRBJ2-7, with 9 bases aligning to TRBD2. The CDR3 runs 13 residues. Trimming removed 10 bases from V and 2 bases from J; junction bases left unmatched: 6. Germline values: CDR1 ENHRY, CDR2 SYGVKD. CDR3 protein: CATKLAGPYEQYF. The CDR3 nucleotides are TGTGCCACCAAACTAGCGGGTCCCTACGAGCAGTACTTC.

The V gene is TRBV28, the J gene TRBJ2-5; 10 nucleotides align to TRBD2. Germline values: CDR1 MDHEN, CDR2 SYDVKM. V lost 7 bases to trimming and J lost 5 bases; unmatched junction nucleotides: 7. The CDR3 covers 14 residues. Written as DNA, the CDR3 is TGTGCCAGCACCCTTAGCGGGAGGATGGAGACCCAGTACTTC. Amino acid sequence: CASTLSGRMETQYF.

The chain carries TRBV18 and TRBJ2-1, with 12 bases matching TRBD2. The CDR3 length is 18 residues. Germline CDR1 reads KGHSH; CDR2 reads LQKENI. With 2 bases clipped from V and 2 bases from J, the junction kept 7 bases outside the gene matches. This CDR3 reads CASSPYATSGRTYNEQFF. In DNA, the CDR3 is TGTGCCAGCTCACCATACGCAACTAGCGGGAGGACCTACAATGAGCAGTTCTTC. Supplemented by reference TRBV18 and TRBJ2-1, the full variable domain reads NAGVMQNPRHLVRRRGQEARLRCSPMKGHSHVYWYRQLPEEGLKFMVYLQKENIIDESGMPKERFSAEFPKEGPSILRIQQVVRGDSAAYFCASSPYATSGRTYNEQFFGPGTRLTVL.

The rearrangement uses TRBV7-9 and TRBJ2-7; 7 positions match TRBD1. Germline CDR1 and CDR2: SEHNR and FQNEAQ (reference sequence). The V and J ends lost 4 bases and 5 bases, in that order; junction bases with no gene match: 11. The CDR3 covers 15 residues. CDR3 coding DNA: TGTGCCAGCAGCTCAGACAGGGTTCCGGTGGACGAGCAGTACTTC. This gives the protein CASSSDRVPVDEQYF.

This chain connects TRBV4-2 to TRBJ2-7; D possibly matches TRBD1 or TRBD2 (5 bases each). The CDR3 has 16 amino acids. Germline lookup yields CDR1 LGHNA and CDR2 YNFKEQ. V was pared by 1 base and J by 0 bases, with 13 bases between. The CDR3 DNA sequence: TGTGCCAGCAGCCAAGGGAGGCAGGGTTTCTCCTACGAGCAGTACTTC. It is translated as CASSQGRQGFSYEQYF.